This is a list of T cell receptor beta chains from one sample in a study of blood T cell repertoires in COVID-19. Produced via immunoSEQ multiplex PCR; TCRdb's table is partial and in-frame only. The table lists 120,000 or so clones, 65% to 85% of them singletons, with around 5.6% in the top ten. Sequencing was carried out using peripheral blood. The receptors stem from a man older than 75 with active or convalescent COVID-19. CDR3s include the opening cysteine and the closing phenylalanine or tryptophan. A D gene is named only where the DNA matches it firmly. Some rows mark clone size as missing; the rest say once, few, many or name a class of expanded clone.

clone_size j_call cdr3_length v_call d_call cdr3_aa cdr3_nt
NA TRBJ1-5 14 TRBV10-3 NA CAHGLGASDQPQHF TGTGCCCACGGGCTGGGGGCTTCCGATCAGCCCCAGCATTTT
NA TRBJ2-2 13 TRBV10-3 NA CAISEGRTGELFF TGTGCCATCAGTGAGGGCAGAACCGGGGAGCTGTTTTTT
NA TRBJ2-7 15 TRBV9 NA CASSPGVGSSYEQYF TGTGCCAGCAGCCCGGGGGTGGGGAGCTCCTACGAGCAGTACTTC
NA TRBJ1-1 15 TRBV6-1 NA CASSELSTANTEAFF TGTGCCAGCAGTGAACTTTCGACAGCGAACACTGAAGCTTTCTTT
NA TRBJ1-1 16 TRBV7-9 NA CASSLGDKGLNTEAFF TGTGCCAGCAGCTTGGGAGACAAGGGCTTGAACACTGAAGCTTTCTTT
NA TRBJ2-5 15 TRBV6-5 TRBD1 CASRRTGGSRETQYF TGTGCCAGCAGGAGGACAGGGGGCTCCCGGGAGACCCAGTACTTC
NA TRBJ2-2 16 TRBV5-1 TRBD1 CASSLGAGGNTGELFF TGCGCCAGCAGCTTGGGTGCAGGGGGCAACACCGGGGAGCTGTTTTTT
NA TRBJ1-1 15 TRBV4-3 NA CASSQDSRGGPEAFF TGCGCCAGCAGCCAAGATAGCAGGGGCGGCCCTGAAGCTTTCTTT
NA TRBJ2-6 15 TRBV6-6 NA CASSYQGTGANVLTF TGTGCCAGCAGTTACCAAGGGACAGGGGCCAACGTCCTGACTTTC
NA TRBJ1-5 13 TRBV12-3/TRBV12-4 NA CASSPGGYQPQHF TGTGCCAGCAGTCCCGGGGGATATCAGCCCCAGCATTTT
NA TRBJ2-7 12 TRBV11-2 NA CASSSGSYEQYF TGTGCCAGCAGCTCGGGGTCCTACGAGCAGTACTTC
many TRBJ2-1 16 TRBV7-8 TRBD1 CASSVGLQGGYNEQFF TGTGCCAGCAGCGTCGGTCTACAGGGGGGTTACAATGAGCAGTTCTTC
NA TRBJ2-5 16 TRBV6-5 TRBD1 CASSYPTGTGVETQYF TGTGCCAGCAGTTACCCGACCGGGACAGGGGTTGAGACCCAGTACTTC
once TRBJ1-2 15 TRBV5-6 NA CASSLGHAPNYGYTF TGTGCCAGCAGCTTGGGGCACGCTCCTAACTATGGCTACACCTTC
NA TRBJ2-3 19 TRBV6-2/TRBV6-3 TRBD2 CASSYSFAASGGSTDTQYF TGTGCCAGCAGTTACTCGTTCGCGGCTAGCGGGGGTAGCACAGATACGCAGTATTTT
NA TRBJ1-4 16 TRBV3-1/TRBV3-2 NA CASSQDLGQTNEKLFF TGTGCCAGCAGCCAAGATCTTGGACAAACTAATGAAAAACTGTTTTTT
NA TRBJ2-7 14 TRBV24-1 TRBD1 CATSDSRTGFEQYF TGTGCCACCAGTGATTCACGGACAGGGTTCGAGCAGTACTTC
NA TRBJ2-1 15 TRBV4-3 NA CASSQEGSSYNEQFF TGCGCCAGCAGCCAAGAGGGGAGCTCCTACAATGAGCAGTTCTTC
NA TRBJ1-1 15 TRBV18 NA CASSPPQQLNTEAFF TGTGCCAGCTCACCACCCCAACAGTTGAACACTGAAGCTTTCTTT
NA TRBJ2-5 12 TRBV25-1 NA CASRLDAETQYF TGTGCCAGCAGACTAGATGCGGAGACCCAGTACTTC
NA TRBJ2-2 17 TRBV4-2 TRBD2 CASSQDIGSGATGELFF TGTGCCAGCAGCCAAGATATCGGTAGCGGGGCCACCGGGGAGCTGTTTTTT
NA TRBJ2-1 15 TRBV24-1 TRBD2 CATSAGTSGVNEQFF TGTGCCACCAGTGCTGGGACTAGCGGGGTTAATGAGCAGTTCTTC
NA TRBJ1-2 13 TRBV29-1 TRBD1 CSAATGDRDGYTF TGCAGCGCCGCTACAGGGGATAGGGATGGCTACACCTTC
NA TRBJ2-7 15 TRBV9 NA CASSVDGGHIYEQYF TGTGCCAGCAGCGTAGACGGGGGGCACATCTACGAGCAGTACTTC
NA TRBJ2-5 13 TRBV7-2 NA CASSSLTRETQYF TGTGCCAGCAGCTCCTTGACACGAGAGACCCAGTACTTC
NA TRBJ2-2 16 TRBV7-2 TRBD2 CASSLASGGAGGELFF TGTGCCAGCAGCTTAGCAAGCGGGGGGGCCGGCGGGGAGCTGTTTTTT
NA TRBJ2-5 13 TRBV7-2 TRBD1 CASNDRVQETQYF TGTGCCAGCAACGACAGGGTCCAAGAGACCCAGTACTTC